In this sample, the clone carrying this TCR beta chain turned up a few times. As yet, its antigen is unknown. No DNA is shown, since the ends of the CDR3 on it are uncertain; the CDR3 is the one TCRdb lists. These data originate in a study of Ad26.COV2.S vaccination and SARS-CoV-2 variants. Study-level points and caveats: Spike-specific CD8+ and CD4+ T cell responses reportedly showed substantial breadth after vaccination. Vaccinated individuals (as opposed to placebo recipients) had higher spike-specific TCR breadth.

The method was immunoSEQ multiplex PCR; TCRdb's version includes in-frame clones alone and lacks a portion of them. The profile shows 75,000 to 100,000 clones, 82% of them singletons. The CDR3 extends over 15 residues, inclusive of both ends. Germline V lookup: CDR1 MNHEY, CDR2 SVGAGI. The sequenced sample was peripheral blood, obtained after recovery from COVID-19. This sequence originates from a human donor who had recovered from COVID-19. The gene calls are TRBV6-5 and TRBJ2-2; TRBD1, the D gene given by the table, was not confirmed from the DNA. The CDR3 here is CASSSGQGATGELFF.